This T cell receptor (beta chain) emerged from a study of blood T cell repertoires in COVID-19. This clone was observed a single time. The study assigned cohorts using participant-reported clinical history. Cohort 3 recovery required two negative PCRs, clearance, or symptom resolution. Authors' methods: Estimates of nucleated cell counts were drawn from the amplification of reference gene primers. Generated by immunoSEQ multiplex PCR, the TCRdb table keeps only in-frame clones and is missing some. That table furnishes V, J and clone size, whereas the DNA furnished D and trimming. Of some 350,000 clones in the sample, about 90% were seen once. The CDR3 covers 15 residues. The V and J ends lost 2 bases and 1 base respectively, with 12 bases between them. Germline assignment: CDR1 SGHKS and CDR2 YYEKEE (reference sequence).

This chain links TRBV5-5 with TRBJ1-1; perhaps TRBD1 as D (5 bases). The sample consisted of PBMCs or T cells enriched from blood (not recorded which). The clonotype originates from a man aged 25 to 40 who had recovered from COVID-19. Here the CDR3 DNA reads TGTGCCAGCAGCTTCTCCCCCGGGGGGAACACTGAAGCTTTCTTT. As protein: CASSFSPGGNTEAFF. Using reference TRBV5-5 and TRBJ1-1 for the parts outside the CDR3, the full variable domain is DAGVTQSPTHLIKTRGQQVTLRCSPISGHKSVSWYQQVLGQGPQFIFQYYEKEERGRGNFPDRFSARQFPNYSSELNVNALLLGDSALYLCASSFSPGGNTEAFFGQGTRLTVV.